The source of this TCR beta chain is a study of T cell repertoires in cytomegalovirus infection. Trimming pared 3 bases from V and 0 bases from J, leaving 8 bases between. The CDR3 is 14 amino acids. The V gene's germline CDR1 is SEHNR and CDR2 FQNEAQ (reference sequence). TCRdb reanalysed the reads using MiXCR and keeps one entry per CDR3 protein. The table includes 450,000 to 600,000 distinct CDR3 sequences, around 11% detected once. This clonotype was observed many times. This receptor was obtained from a human donor in good health (CMV status not recorded). Some clones in this sample may be carry-over from other donors' samples. Sequencing was done on a sample of PBMCs. The chain links TRBV7-9 to TRBJ1-1, with D perhaps matching TRBD1 (6 bases). The CDR3 nucleotides read TGTGCCAGCAGCTTTGCAGGGGTGAACACTGAAGCTTTCTTT. This sequence encodes CASSFAGVNTEAFF.